The clone carrying this T cell receptor beta chain has only a few counts. No antigen is known for it. This record comes from a study of cytomegalovirus exposure and HLA in healthy donors. Study conclusions and caveats: Some highly shared sequence variants likely arose as a pipeline artifact.

Researchers ran the PCR with 60 Vbeta and 13 Jbeta primers. Profiled with immunoSEQ multiplex PCR; TCRdb holds only in-frame clones, not every one. The sample shows roughly 140,000 clones, approximately 80% of them seen only once. The CDR3 consists of 11 residues. Germline V gene data show CDR1 as MNHNS and CDR2 as SASEGT. Between the trimmed V and J ends, which lost 5 bases and 4 bases, there was a span of 3 bases. The sequenced material came from PBMCs. The rearrangement uses TRBV6-1 and TRBJ1-3; D is uncertain. The TCR sequence derives from a young woman in good health and CMV-seropositive. This chain's CDR3 is CASSQGNTIYF. CDR3 DNA sequence: TGTGCCAGCAGTCAAGGAAACACCATATATTTT.